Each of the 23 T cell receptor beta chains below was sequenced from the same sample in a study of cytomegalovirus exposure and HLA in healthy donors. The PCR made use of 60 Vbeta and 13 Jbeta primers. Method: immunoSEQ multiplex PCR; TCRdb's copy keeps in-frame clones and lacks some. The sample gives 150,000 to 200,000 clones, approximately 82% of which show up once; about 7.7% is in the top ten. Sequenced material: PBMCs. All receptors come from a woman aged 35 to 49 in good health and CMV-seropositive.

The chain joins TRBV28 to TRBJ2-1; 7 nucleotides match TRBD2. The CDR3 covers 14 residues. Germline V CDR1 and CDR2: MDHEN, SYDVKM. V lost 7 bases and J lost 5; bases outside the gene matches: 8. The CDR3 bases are TGTGCCAGCAATCGGGAGGACCTCGACAATGAGCAGTTCTTC. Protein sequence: CASNREDLDNEQFF.

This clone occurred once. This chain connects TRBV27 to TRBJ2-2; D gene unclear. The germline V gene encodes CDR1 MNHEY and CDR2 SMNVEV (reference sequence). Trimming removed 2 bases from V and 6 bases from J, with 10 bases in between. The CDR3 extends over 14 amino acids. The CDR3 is CASSLTPVSGELFF. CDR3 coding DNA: TGTGCCAGCAGTTTAACCCCGGTATCCGGGGAGCTGTTTTTT.

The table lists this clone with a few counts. The CDR3 is CAWRGSMSSTGELFF. In DNA form, the CDR3 reads TGTGCCTGGAGGGGGAGCATGAGCAGCACCGGGGAGCTGTTTTTT. This chain links TRBV30 with TRBJ2-2, with TRBD2 as a possible D gene (5 bases). The CDR3 extends over 15 amino acids. Germline assignment: CDR1 GTSNPN and CDR2 SVGIG (reference sequence). Between the trimmed V and J ends, which lost 3 bases and 4 bases, there was a span of 15 bases.

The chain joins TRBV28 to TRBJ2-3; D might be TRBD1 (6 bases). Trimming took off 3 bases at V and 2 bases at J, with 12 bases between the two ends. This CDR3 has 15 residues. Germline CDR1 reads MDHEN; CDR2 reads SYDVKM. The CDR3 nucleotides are TGTGCCAGCAGTTTTGGGACAACTTTCACAGATACGCAGTATTTT. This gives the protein CASSFGTTFTDTQYF.

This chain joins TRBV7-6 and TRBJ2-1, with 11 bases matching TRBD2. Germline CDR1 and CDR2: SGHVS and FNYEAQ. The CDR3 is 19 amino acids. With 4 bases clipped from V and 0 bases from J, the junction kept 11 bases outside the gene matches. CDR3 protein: CASSSTGTSGPYSYNEQFF. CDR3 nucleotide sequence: TGTGCCAGCAGCTCTACCGGGACTAGCGGACCCTACTCCTACAATGAGCAGTTCTTC.

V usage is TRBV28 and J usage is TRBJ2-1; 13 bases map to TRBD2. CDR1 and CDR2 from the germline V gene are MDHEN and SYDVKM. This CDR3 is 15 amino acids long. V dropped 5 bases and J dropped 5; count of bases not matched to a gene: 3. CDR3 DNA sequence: TGTGCCAGCAGTCTGGGACTAGCGGGACACAATGAGCAGTTCTTC. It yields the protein CASSLGLAGHNEQFF.

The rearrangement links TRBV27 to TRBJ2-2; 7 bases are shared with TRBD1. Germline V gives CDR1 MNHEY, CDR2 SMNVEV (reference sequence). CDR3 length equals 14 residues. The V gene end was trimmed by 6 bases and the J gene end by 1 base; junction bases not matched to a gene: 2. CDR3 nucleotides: TGTGCCAGCAGACAGGGGCGGAACACCGGGGAGCTGTTTTTT. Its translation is CASRQGRNTGELFF.

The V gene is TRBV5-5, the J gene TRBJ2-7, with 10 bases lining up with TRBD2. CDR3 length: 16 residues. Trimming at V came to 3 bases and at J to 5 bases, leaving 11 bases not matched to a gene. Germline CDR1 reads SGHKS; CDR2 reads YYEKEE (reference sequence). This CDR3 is CASSSYSLLAGNEQYF. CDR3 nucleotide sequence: TGTGCCAGCAGCTCCTACTCGTTACTAGCGGGAAACGAGCAGTACTTC.

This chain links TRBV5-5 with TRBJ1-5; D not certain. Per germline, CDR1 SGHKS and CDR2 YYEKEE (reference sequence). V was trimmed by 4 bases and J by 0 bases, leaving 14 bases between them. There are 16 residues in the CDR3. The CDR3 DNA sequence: TGTGCCAGCAGCCCCATTGTGGGGAGTAGCAATCAGCCCCAGCATTTT. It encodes CASSPIVGSSNQPQHF.

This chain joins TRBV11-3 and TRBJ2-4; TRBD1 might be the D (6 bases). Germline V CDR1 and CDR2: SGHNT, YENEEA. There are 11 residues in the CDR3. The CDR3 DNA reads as TGTCCCGGGACACGAAAAAACATTCAGTACTTC. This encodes CPGTRKNIQYF. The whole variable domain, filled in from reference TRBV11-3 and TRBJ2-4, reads EAGVVQSPRYKIIEKKQPVAFWCNPISGHNTLYWYLQNLGQGPELLIRYENEEAVDDSQLPKDRFSAERLKGVDSTLKIQPAELGDSAVYLCPGTRKNIQYFGAGTRLSVL.

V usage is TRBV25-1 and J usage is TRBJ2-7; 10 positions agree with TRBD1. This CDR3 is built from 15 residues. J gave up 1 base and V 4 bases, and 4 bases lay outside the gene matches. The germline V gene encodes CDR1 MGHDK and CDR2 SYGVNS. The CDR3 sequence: CASSARDRGSYEQYF. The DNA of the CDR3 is TGTGCCAGCAGTGCCCGGGACAGGGGTTCCTACGAGCAGTACTTC.

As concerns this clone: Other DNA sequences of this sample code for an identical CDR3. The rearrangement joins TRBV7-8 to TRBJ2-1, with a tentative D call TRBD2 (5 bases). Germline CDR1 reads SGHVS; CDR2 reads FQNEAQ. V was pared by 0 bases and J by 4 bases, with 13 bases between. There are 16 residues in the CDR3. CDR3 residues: CASSLALGSGYNEQFF. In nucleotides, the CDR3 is TGTGCCAGCAGCTTAGCGTTAGGGTCGGGGTACAATGAGCAGTTCTTC.

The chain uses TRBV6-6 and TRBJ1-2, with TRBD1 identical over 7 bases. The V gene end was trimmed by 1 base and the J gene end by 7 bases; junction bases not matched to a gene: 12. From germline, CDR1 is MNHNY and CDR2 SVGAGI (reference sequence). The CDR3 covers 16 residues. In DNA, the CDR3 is TGTGCCAGCAGTTACTATTCGACAGGGAGCAATGGTGGCTACACCTTC. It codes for CASSYYSTGSNGGYTF.

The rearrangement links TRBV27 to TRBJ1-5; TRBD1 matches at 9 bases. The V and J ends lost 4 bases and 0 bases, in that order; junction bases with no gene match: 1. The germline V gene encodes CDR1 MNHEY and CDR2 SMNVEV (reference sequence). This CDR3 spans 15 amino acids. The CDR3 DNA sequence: TGTGCCAGCAGTTACAGGGGGCATAGCAATCAGCCCCAGCATTTT. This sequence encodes CASSYRGHSNQPQHF.

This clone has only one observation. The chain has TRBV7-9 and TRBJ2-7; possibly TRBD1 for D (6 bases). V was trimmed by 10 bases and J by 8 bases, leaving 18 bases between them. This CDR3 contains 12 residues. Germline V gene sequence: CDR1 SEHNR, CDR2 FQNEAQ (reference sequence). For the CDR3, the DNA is TGTGCCATATACAAAAGAACAGGGAAGCAGTACTTC. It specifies CAIYKRTGKQYF. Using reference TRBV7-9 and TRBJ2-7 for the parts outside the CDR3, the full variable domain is DTGVSQNPRHKITKRGQNVTFRCDPISEHNRLYWYRQTLGQGPEFLTYFQNEAQLEKSRLLSDRFSAERPKGSFSTLEIQRTEQGDSAMYLCAIYKRTGKQYFGPGTRLTVT.

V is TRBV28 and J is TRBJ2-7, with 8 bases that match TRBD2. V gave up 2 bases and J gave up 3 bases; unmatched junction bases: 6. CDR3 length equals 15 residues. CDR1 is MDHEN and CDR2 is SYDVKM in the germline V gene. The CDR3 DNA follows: TGTGCCAGCAGTTTAGAACTAGCGGTTAACTACGAGCAGTACTTC. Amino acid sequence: CASSLELAVNYEQYF.

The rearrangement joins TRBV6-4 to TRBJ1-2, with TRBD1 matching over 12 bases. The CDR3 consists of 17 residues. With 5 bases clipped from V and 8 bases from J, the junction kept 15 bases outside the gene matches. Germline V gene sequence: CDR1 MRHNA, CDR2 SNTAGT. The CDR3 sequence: CASSPGTGGAVSRGYTF. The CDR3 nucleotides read TGTGCCAGCAGTCCGGGGACAGGGGGCGCGGTTTCCAGAGGCTACACCTTC.

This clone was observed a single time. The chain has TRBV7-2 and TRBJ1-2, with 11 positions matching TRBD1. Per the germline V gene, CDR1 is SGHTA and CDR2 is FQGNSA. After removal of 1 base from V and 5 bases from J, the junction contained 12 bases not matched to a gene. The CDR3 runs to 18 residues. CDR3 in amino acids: CASSLGGTGGPLGYGYTF. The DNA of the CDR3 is TGTGCCAGCAGCTTAGGAGGGACAGGGGGACCGCTAGGTTATGGCTACACCTTC.

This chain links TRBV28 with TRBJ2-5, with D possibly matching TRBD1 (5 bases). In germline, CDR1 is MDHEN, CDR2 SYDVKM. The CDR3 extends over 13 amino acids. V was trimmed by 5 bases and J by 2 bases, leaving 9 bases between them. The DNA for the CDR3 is TGTGCCAGCAGTGGGGCGGTACAAGAGACCCAGTACTTC. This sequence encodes CASSGAVQETQYF.

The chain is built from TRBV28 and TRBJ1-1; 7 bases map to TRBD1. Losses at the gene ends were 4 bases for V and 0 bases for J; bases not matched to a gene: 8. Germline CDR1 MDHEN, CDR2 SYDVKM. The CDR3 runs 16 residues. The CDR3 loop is CASSSYPGQMNTEAFF. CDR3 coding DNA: TGTGCCAGCAGTTCGTATCCGGGACAGATGAACACTGAAGCTTTCTTT.

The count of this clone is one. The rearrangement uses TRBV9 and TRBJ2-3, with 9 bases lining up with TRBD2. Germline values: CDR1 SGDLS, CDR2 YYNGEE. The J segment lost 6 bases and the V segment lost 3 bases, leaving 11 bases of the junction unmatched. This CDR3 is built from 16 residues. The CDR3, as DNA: TGTGCCAGCAGCGGTAATAGCGGGGGTGCGGAGGATACGCAGTATTTT. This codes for CASSGNSGGAEDTQYF. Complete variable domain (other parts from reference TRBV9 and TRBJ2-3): DSGVTQTPKHLITATGQRVTLRCSPRSGDLSVYWYQQSLDQGLQFLIQYYNGEERAKGNILERFSAQQFPDLHSELNLSSLELGDSALYFCASSGNSGGAEDTQYFGPGTRLTVL.

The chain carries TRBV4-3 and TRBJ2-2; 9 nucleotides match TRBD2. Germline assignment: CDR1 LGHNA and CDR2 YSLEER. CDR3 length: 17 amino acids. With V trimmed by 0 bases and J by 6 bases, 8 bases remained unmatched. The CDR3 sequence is CASSQDMAGGPSGELFF. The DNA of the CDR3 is TGCGCCAGCAGCCAAGATATGGCGGGAGGGCCGTCCGGGGAGCTGTTTTTT.

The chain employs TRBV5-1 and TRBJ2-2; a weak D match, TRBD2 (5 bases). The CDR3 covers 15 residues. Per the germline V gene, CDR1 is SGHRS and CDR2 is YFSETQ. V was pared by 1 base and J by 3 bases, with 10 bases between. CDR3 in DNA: TGCGCCAGCAGCTTGCCAAACGGGGACACCGGGGAGCTGTTTTTT. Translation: CASSLPNGDTGELFF.